This TCR beta chain was recorded in a study of T cell changes during pregnancy in multiple sclerosis. Some clones are missing from TCRdb's copy, which holds only in-frame ones; the method was immunoSEQ multiplex PCR. The top ten clones hold about 3.2% of a sample with around 100,000 clones, roughly nine tenths of them seen once. The CDR3 covers 13 residues. The junction had 5 bases not matched to a gene; V was cut back by 5 bases and J by 7 bases. Germline CDR1 reads LNHDA; CDR2 reads SQIVND (reference sequence). This receptor was identified in a female donor with multiple sclerosis, enrolled in a pregnancy study. Sequencing was performed on peripheral blood, taken after pregnancy. The genes are TRBV19 and TRBJ2-1; 7 positions agree with TRBD2. In nucleotides, the CDR3 is TGTGCCAGTAGTCCCAGCGGGGTGAATGAGCAGTTCTTC. It yields the protein CASSPSGVNEQFF.